There are a few counts of the clone carrying this T cell receptor (beta chain). Its antigen is unidentified. V lost 5 bases and J 6 bases, leaving 11 bases between the germline ends. The CDR3 extends over 13 amino acids. Looked up from germline, CDR1 is LGHDT and CDR2 is YNNKEL (reference sequence). Tagging with unique molecular identifiers was applied to individual cDNA molecules. MiXCR, run by TCRdb on the 5' RACE reads, gives a single entry per CDR3 protein. The sample yields more than 50,000 distinct CDR3 sequences, around an eighth seen once. The record originates from a study of early T cells in non-severe SARS-CoV-2 infection. About the study: Sequencing of unsorted whole blood was done on bulk RNA, leaving chains unpaired. Study outcomes and limitations: Reliance on VDJdb matching favored anti-spike CD8 responses; private and CD4 specificities were missed.

The chain recombines TRBV3-1 with TRBJ2-1; D remains ambiguous. The source was whole blood, collected at baseline. The sequence came from an adult who was a healthcare worker with PCR-confirmed SARS-CoV-2 infection or an uninfected control (not recorded which). This CDR3 is CASSVLAFNEQFF. Here the CDR3 DNA reads TGTGCCAGCAGCGTGTTAGCCTTCAATGAGCAGTTCTTC.